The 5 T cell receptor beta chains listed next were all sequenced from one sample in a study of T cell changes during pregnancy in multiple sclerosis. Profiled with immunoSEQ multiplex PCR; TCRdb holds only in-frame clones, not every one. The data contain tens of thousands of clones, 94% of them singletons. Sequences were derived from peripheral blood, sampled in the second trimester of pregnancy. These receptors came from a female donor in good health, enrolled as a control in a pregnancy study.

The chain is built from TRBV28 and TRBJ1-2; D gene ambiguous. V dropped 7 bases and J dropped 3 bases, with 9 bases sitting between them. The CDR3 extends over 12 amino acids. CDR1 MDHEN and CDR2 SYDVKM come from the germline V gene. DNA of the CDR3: TGTGCCAGCACTCTAAATTACTATGGCTACACCTTC. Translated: CASTLNYYGYTF.

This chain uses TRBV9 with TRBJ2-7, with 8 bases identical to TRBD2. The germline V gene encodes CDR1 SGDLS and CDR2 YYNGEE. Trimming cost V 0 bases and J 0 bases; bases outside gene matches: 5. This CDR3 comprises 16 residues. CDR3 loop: CASSVGGGRSSYEQYF. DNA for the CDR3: TGTGCCAGCAGCGTAGGGGGCGGGAGGAGCTCCTACGAGCAGTACTTC.

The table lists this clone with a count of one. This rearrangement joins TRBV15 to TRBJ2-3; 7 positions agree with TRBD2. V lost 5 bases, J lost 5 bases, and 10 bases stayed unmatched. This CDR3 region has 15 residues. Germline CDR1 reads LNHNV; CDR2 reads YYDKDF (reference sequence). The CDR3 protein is CATSVGTTIGDTQYF. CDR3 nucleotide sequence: TGTGCCACCAGCGTGGGGACTACCATAGGAGATACGCAGTATTTT.

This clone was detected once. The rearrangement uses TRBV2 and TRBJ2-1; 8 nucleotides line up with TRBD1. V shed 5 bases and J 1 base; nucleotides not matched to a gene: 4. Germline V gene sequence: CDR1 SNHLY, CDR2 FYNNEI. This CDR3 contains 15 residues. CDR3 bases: TGTGCCAGCAGTTCAGGGGGCCTTTCCTACAATGAGCAGTTCTTC. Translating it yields CASSSGGLSYNEQFF. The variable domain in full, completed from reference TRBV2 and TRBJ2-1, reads EPEVTQTPSHQVTQMGQEVILRCVPISNHLYFYWYRQILGQKVEFLVSFYNNEISEKSEIFDDQFSVERPDGSNFTLKIRSTKLEDSAMYFCASSSGGLSYNEQFFGPGTRLTVL.

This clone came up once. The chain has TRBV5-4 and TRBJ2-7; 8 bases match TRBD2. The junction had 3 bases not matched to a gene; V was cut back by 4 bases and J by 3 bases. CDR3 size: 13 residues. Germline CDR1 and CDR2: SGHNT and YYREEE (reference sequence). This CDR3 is CASSLGGGYEQYF. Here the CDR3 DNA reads TGTGCCAGCAGCCTCGGGGGGGGCTACGAGCAGTACTTC.